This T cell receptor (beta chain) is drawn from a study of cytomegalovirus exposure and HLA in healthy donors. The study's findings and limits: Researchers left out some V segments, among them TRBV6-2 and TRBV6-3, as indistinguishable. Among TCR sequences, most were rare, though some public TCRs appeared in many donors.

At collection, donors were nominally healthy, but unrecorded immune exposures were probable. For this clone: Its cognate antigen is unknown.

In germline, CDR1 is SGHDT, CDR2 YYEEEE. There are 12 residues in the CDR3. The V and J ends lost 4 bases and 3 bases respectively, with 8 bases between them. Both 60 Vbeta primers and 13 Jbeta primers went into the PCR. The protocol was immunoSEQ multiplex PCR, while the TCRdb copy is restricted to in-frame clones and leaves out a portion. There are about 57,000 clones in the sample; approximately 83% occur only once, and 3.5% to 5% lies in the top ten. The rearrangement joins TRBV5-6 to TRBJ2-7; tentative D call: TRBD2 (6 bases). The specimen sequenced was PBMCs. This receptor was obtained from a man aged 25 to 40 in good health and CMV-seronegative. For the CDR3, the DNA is TGTGCCAGCAGCCCGGGACTCTACGAGCAGTACTTC. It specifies CASSPGLYEQYF.